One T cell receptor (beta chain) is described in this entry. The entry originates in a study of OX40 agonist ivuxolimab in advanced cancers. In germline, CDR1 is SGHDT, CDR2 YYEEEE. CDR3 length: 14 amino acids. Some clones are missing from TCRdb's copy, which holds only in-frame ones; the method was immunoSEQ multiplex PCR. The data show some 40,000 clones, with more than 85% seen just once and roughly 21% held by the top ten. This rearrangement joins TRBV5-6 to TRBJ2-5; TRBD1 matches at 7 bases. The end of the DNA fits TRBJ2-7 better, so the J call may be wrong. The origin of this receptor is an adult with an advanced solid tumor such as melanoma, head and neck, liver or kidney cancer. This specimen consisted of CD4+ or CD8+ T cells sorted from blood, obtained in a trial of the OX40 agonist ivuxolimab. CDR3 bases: TGTGCCAGCAGCTCAACAGGGGTACCCTACGAGCAGTACTTC. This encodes CASSSTGVPYEQYF.